This T cell receptor beta chain was identified in a study of blood T cells in healthy people across ages. This clonotype has more than one count but fewer than ten. Sample-barcoded 5' priming and a J-beta primer mix drove a second PCR of roughly 6 to 12 cycles. TCRdb redid the calling of the 5' RACE reads with MiXCR, one entry per CDR3 protein. The table has hundreds of thousands of distinct CDR3 sequences, about 29% seen once; the top ten hold over 3.5%. The germline gives CDR1 MNHEY, CDR2 SVGAGI. This CDR3 is 14 amino acids long. Trimming cost V 4 bases and J 7 bases, with 14 bases left between them. These records were also assigned to another study, of T cells of mothers and their children.

This TCR was recovered from a boy aged 2-9 years in good health. The sample comprised blood. J is TRBJ1-5 and V is TRBV6-5; possibly TRBD1 for D (6 bases). DNA of the CDR3: TGTGCCAGCAGTTCCCAGGGGAATGCGCAGCCCCAGCATTTT. The encoded protein is CASSSQGNAQPQHF.